The rows below give T cell receptor beta chains drawn from one sample of a study of neurological immune-mediated disorders. MiXCR, run by TCRdb on the 5' RACE reads, gives a single entry per CDR3 protein. Among around 80,000 distinct CDR3 sequences listed, 10% were seen once. The sample was PBMCs. These receptors came from a man in his forties in good health. Both conserved end residues are part of each CDR3. The D gene is left open where the match is weak. Clone size appears in some rows only: once, few, many, or a class for an expanded clone.

d_call	clone_size	v_call	j_call	cdr3_aa	cdr3_nt
TRBD2	many	TRBV4-2	TRBJ2-1	CASRPNLAGTYNEQFF	TGTGCCAGCAGACCCAACCTAGCGGGAACTTACAATGAGCAGTTCTTC
.	many	TRBV27	TRBJ1-2	CASSLSGDNNFYGYTF	TGTGCCAGCAGTTTATCTGGGGACAATAATTTCTATGGCTACACCTTC
TRBD1	few	TRBV20-1	TRBJ1-2	CSARGRTGESYGYTF	TGCAGTGCCCGAGGGAGAACAGGGGAATCCTATGGCTACACCTTC
.	many	TRBV5-1	TRBJ1-6	CASSSEGHRNSPLHF	TGCGCCAGCAGCTCGGAGGGACACAGAAATTCACCCCTCCACTTT
TRBD1	few	TRBV6-5	TRBJ1-6	CASSYSSGTGGNSPLHF	TGTGCCAGCAGTTACTCGTCCGGGACAGGGGGCAATTCACCCCTCCACTTT
.	many	TRBV10-3	TRBJ2-7	CAISETGPYEQYF	TGTGCCATCAGTGAAACAGGTCCCTACGAGCAGTACTTC
.	many	TRBV3-1	TRBJ1-1	CASSQAFVGRVEAFF	TGTGCCAGCAGCCAAGCCTTCGTGGGGCGTGTTGAAGCTTTCTTT
.	many	TRBV19	TRBJ2-2	CASRPNTGELFF	TGTGCCAGTAGACCGAACACCGGGGAGCTGTTTTTT
.	few	TRBV20-1	TRBJ1-2	CSARKWDVGGYTF	TGCAGTGCTAGAAAATGGGATGTTGGGGGCTACACCTTC
TRBD1	many	TRBV6-5	TRBJ1-1	CASRVQGAATEAFF	TGTGCCAGCAGAGTACAGGGGGCCGCCACTGAAGCTTTCTTT
.	many	TRBV7-2	TRBJ2-2	CASSLALVGGELFF	TGTGCCAGCAGCTTAGCCTTAGTCGGCGGGGAGCTGTTTTTT
.	many	TRBV20-1	TRBJ2-2	CSARPDTGELFF	TGCAGTGCTAGACCTGACACCGGGGAGCTGTTTTTT
.	few	TRBV20-1	TRBJ1-5	CSARDLGQPQHF	TGCAGTGCTAGAGATCTGGGTCAGCCCCAGCATTTT
.	many	TRBV10-3	TRBJ1-1	CAISETGDTEAFF	TGTGCCATCAGTGAGACGGGGGACACTGAAGCTTTCTTT
TRBD1	many	TRBV6-6	TRBJ1-5	CASSYPGQGINQPQHF	TGTGCCAGCAGTTACCCCGGACAGGGGATAAATCAGCCCCAGCATTTT
.	many	TRBV12-3/TRBV12-4	TRBJ2-6	CASTPSRGVLSSGANVLTF	TGTGCCAGCACCCCCTCAAGAGGAGTGCTGAGCTCTGGGGCCAACGTCCTGACTTTC
.	many	TRBV28	TRBJ2-7	CASSSPPTRYEQYF	TGTGCCAGCAGTTCGCCCCCGACGAGATACGAGCAGTACTTC
.	many	TRBV3-1	TRBJ2-5	CASSQELRGLETQYF	TGTGCCAGCAGCCAAGAGTTGCGGGGGCTGGAGACCCAGTACTTC
TRBD2	.	TRBV5-6	TRBJ2-3	CASSLEAGGLTDTQYF	TGTGCCAGCAGCTTGGAAGCGGGGGGCCTCACAGATACGCAGTATTTT
TRBD1	many	TRBV7-2	TRBJ2-1	CASSPWGTGAGQFF	TGTGCCAGCAGCCCTTGGGGGACAGGGGCAGGGCAGTTCTTC
.	many	TRBV20-1	TRBJ1-1	CSAEWTQGTEAFF	TGCAGTGCTGAGTGGACTCAGGGCACTGAAGCTTTCTTT
TRBD1	medium-sized	TRBV12-3/TRBV12-4	TRBJ1-1	CASSDTGGGTEAFF	TGTGCCAGCAGCGACACAGGGGGTGGCACTGAAGCTTTCTTT
TRBD1	.	TRBV6-5	TRBJ2-2	CASSITGDTGELFF	TGTGCCAGCAGTATAACAGGGGACACCGGGGAGCTGTTTTTT
.	few	TRBV10-3	TRBJ1-1	CAISEIPRGPEAFF	TGTGCCATCAGTGAGATCCCCAGGGGACCTGAAGCTTTCTTT